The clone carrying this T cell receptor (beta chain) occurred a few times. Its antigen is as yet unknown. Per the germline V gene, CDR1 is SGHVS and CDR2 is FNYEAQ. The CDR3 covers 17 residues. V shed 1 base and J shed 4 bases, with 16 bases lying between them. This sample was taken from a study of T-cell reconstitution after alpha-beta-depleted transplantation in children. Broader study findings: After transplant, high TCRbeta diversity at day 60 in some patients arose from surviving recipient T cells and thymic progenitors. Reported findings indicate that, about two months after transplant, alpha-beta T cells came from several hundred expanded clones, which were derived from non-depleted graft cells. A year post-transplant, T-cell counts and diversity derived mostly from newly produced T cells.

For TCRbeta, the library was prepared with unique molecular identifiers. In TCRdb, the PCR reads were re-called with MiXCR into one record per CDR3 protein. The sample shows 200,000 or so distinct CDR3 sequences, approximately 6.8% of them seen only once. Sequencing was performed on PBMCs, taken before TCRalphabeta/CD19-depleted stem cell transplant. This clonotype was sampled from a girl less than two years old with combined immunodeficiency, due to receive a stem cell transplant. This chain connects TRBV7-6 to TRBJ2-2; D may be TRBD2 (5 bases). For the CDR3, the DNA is TGTGCCAGCAGCTTAGTATCACCCCGGGAAACCACCGGGGAGCTGTTTTTT. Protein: CASSLVSPRETTGELFF.